This T cell receptor (beta chain) was obtained from a study of T cell responses to AZD1222 COVID-19 vaccine. CDR1 is LNHNV and CDR2 is YYDKDF in the germline V gene (reference sequence). The CDR3 length is 16 residues. Trimming cost V 9 bases and J 5 bases; bases outside gene matches: 8. Clones were sequenced by immunoSEQ multiplex PCR, and TCRdb holds only the in-frame ones, with some missing. The table lists approximately 65,000 clones, 85% to 90% of them singletons. This specimen consisted of peripheral blood, obtained on day 0 of AZD1222 vaccination. The clonotype comes from an adult in good health. J is TRBJ2-2 and V is TRBV15; 14 bases match TRBD2. The CDR3 here is CATRGTSGSLTGELFF. In DNA, the CDR3 is TGTGCCACGAGGGGGACTAGCGGGAGTCTAACCGGGGAGCTGTTTTTT.